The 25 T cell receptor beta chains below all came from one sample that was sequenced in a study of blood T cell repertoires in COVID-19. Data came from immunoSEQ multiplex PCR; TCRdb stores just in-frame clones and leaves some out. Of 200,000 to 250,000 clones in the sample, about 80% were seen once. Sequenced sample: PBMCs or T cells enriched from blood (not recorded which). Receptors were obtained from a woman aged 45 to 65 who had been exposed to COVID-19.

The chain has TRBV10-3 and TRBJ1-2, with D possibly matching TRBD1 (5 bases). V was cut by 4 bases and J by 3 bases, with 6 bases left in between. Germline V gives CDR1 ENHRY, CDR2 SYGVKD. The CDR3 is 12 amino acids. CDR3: CAISGDYYGYTF. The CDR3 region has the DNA TGTGCCATCAGTGGGGACTACTATGGCTACACCTTC.

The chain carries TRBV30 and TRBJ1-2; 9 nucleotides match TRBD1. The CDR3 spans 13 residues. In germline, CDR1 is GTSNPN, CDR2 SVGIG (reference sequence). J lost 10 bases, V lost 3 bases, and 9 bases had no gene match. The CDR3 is CAWRGQTGGSYTF. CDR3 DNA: TGTGCCTGGAGGGGTCAGACAGGGGGGTCCTACACCTTC.

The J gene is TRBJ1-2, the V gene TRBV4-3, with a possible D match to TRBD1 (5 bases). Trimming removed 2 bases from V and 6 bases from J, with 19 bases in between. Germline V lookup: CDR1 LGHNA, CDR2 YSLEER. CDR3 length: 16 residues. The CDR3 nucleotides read TGCGCCAGCAGCCAATTTGCGAGGCAGGGTGAGGATGGCTACACCTTC. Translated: CASSQFARQGEDGYTF.

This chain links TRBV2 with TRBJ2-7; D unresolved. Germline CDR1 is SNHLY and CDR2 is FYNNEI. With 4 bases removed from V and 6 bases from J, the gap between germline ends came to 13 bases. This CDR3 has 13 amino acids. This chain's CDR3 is CASSVTTSGEQYF. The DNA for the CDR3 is TGTGCCAGCAGTGTAACGACATCCGGCGAGCAGTACTTC.

The DNA of the CDR3 is TGTGCCAGCAGCTTGAGGGGGTCCGGGACAACCGGAAACACCATATATTTT. Encoded protein: CASSLRGSGTTGNTIYF. The J gene is TRBJ1-3, the V gene TRBV7-2; weak D call: TRBD1 (6 bases). CDR1 and CDR2 (germline): SGHTA, FQGNSA. This CDR3 comprises 17 residues. V lost 3 bases, J lost 4 bases, and 19 bases lay in between.

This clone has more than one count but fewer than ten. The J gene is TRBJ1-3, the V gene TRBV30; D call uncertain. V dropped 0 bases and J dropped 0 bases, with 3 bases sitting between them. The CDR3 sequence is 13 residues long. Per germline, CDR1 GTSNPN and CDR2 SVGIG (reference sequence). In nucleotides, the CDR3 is TGTGCCTGGAGTGTCCGCTCTGGAAACACCATATATTTT. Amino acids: CAWSVRSGNTIYF.

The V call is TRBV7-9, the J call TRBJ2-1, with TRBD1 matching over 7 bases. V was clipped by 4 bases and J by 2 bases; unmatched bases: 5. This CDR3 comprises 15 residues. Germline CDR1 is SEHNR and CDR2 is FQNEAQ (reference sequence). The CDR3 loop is CASSSTGYPYNEQFF. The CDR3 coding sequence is TGTGCCAGCAGCTCGACAGGGTATCCCTACAATGAGCAGTTCTTC. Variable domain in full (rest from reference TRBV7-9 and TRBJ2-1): DTGVSQNPRHKITKRGQNVTFRCDPISEHNRLYWYRQTLGQGPEFLTYFQNEAQLEKSRLLSDRFSAERPKGSFSTLEIQRTEQGDSAMYLCASSSTGYPYNEQFFGPGTRLTVL.

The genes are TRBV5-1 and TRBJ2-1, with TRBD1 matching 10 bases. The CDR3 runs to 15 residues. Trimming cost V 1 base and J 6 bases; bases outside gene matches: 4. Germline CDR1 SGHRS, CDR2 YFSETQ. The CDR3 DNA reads TGCGCCAGCAGCTTGAGGGGACAGGGGAGCAATGAGCAGTTCTTC. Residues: CASSLRGQGSNEQFF.

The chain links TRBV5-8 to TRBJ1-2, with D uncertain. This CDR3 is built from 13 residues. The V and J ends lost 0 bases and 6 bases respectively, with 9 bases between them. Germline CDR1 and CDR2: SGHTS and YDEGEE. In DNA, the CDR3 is TGTGCCAGCAGCTTGGGACGGGTCGATGGCTACACCTTC. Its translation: CASSLGRVDGYTF.

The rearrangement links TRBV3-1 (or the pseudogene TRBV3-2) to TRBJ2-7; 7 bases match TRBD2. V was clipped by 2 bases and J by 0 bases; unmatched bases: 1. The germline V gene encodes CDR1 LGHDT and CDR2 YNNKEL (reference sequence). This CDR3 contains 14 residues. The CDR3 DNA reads TGTGCCAGCAGCCAAACTAGCGTCTCCTACGAGCAGTACTTC. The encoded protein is CASSQTSVSYEQYF.

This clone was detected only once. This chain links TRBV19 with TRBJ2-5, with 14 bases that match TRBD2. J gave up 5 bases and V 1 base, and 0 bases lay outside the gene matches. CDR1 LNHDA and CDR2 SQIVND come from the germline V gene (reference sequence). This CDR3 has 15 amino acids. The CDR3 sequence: CASSIGLAGGETQYF. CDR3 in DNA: TGTGCCAGTAGTATAGGACTAGCGGGGGGGGAGACCCAGTACTTC.

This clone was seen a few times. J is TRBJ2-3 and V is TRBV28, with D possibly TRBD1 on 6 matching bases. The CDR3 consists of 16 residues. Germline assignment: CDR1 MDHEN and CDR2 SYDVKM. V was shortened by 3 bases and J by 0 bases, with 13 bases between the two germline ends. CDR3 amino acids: CASSFATGKSTDTQYF. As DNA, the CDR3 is TGTGCCAGCAGTTTTGCAACAGGGAAGAGCACAGATACGCAGTATTTT.

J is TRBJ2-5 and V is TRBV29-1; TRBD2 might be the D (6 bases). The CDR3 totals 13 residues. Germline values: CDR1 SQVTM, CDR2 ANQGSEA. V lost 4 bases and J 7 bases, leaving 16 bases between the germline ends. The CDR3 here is CSVGEADQGTQYF. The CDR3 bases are TGCAGCGTTGGGGAGGCAGACCAGGGGACCCAGTACTTC.

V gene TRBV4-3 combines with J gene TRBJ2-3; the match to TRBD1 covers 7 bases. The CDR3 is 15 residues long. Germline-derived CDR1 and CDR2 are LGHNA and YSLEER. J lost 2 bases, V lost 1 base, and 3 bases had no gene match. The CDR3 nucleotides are TGCGCCAGCAGCCAAGGGGACAGCTACACAGATACGCAGTATTTT. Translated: CASSQGDSYTDTQYF.

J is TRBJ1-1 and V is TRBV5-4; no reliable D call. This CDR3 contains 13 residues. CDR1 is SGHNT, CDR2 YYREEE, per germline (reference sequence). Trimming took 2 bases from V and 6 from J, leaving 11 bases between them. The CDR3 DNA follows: TGTGCCAGCAGCTTCACCGATAGCCCTGAAGCTTTCTTT. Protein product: CASSFTDSPEAFF. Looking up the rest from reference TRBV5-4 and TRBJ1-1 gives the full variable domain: ETGVTQSPTHLIKTRGQQVTLRCSSQSGHNTVSWYQQALGQGPQFIFQYYREEENGRGNFPPRFSGLQFPNYSSELNVNALELDDSALYLCASSFTDSPEAFFGQGTRLTVV.

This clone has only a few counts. CDR3: CASSFGLTAGGELFF. Written as DNA, the CDR3 is TGTGCCAGCAGCTTCGGGTTGACAGCTGGCGGGGAGCTGTTTTTT. J is TRBJ2-2 and V is TRBV7-2; the D gene is possibly TRBD1 (5 bases). Germline CDR1 is SGHTA and CDR2 is FQGNSA. The CDR3 is 15 residues long. Trimming shortened V by 3 bases and J by 7 bases, and 15 bases separated the two germline ends.

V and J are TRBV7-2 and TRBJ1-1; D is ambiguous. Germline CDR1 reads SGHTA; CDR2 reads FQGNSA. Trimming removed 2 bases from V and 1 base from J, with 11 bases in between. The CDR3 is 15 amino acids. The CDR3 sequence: CASSLPGLPNTEAFF. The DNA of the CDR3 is TGTGCCAGCAGCTTACCCGGTCTGCCGAACACTGAAGCTTTCTTT.

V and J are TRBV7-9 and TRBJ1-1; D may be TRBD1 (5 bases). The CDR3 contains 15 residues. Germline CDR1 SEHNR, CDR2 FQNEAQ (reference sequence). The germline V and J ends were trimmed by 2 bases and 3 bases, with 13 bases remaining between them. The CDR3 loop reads CASSLSGGRDTEAFF. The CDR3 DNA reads TGTGCCAGCAGCTTAAGTGGGGGGAGGGACACTGAAGCTTTCTTT.

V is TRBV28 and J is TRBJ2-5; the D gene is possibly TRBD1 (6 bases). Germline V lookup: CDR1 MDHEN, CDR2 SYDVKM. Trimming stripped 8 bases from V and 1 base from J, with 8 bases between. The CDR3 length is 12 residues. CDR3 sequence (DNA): TGTGCCAGCCAGGGGACCCAAGAGACCCAGTACTTC. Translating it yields CASQGTQETQYF.

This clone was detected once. The CDR3 DNA follows: TGTGCCAGTAAAGGGGTTTACACTGAAGCTTTCTTT. Its protein product is CASKGVYTEAFF. The V and J genes are TRBV19 and TRBJ1-1; D is possibly TRBD1 (5 bases). The V end lost 7 bases, the J end lost 3 bases, and 9 bases lay between the germline ends. The CDR3 extends over 12 amino acids. In germline, CDR1 is LNHDA, CDR2 SQIVND (reference sequence).

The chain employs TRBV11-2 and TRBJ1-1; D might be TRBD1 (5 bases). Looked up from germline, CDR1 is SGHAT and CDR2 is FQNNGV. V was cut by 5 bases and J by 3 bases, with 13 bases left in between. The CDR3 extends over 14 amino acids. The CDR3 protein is CASSPGVGYTEAFF. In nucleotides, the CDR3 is TGTGCCAGCAGCCCGGGGGTGGGTTACACTGAAGCTTTCTTT.

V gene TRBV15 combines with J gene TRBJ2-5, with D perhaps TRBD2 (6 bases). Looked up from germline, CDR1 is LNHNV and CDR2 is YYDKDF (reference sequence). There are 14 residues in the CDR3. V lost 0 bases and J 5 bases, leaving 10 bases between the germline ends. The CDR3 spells CATSRDVGRETQYF. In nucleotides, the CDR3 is TGTGCCACCAGCAGAGATGTGGGGAGGGAGACCCAGTACTTC.

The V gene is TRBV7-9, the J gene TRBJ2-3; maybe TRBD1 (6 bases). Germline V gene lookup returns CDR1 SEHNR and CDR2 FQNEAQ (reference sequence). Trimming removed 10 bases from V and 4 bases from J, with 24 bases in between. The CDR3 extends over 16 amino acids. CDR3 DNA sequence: TGTGCCATCACGATCCTGGGGGCTGTAAGACCAGATACGCAGTATTTT. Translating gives CAITILGAVRPDTQYF.

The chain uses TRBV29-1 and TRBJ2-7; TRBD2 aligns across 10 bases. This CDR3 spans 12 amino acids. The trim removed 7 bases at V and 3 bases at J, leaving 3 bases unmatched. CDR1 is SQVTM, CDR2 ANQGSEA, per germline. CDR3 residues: CSALAGDYEQYF. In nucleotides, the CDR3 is TGCAGCGCCCTAGCGGGGGACTACGAGCAGTACTTC.

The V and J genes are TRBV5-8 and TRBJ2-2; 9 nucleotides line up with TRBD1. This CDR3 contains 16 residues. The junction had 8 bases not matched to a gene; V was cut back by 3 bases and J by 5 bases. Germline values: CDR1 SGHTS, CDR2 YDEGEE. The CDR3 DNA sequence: TGTGCCAGCAGCTCCACAGCGGGACAGGGAACCGGGGAGCTGTTTTTT. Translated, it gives CASSSTAGQGTGELFF.